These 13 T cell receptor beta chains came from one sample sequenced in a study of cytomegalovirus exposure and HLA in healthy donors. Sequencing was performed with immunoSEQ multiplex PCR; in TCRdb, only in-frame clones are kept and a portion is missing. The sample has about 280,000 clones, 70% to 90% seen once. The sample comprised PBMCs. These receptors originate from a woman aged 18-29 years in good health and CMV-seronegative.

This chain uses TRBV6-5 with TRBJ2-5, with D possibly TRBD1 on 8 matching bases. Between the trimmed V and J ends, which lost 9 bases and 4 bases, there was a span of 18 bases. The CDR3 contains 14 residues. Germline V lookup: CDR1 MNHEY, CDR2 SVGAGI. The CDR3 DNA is TGTGCCAGTCGGGGGGCAGGGGGCGTAGAGACCCAGTACTTC. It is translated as CASRGAGGVETQYF.

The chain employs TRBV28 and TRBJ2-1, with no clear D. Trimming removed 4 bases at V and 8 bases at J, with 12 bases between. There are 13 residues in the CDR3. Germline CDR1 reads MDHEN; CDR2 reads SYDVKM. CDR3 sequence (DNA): TGTGCCAGCAGTTCCGCGGTGTGGGATGAGCAGTTCTTC. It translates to CASSSAVWDEQFF.

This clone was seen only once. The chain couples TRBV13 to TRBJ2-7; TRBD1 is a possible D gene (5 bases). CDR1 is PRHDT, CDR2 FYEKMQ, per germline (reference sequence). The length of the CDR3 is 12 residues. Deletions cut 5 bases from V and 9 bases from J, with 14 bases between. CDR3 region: CASSLLLQGQYF. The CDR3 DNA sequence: TGTGCCAGCAGCCTCCTTCTGCAGGGGCAGTACTTC.

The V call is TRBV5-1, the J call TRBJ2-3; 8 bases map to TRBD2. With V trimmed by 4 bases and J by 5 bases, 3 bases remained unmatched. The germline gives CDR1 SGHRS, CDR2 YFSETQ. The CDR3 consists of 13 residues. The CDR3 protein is CASSGRGGDTQYF. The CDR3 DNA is TGCGCCAGCAGCGGTCGGGGGGGAGATACGCAGTATTTT. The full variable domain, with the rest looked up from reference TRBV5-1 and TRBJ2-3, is KAGVTQTPRYLIKTRGQQVTLSCSPISGHRSVSWYQQTPGQGLQFLFEYFSETQRNKGNFPGRFSGRQFSNSRSEMNVSTLELGDSALYLCASSGRGGDTQYFGPGTRLTVL.

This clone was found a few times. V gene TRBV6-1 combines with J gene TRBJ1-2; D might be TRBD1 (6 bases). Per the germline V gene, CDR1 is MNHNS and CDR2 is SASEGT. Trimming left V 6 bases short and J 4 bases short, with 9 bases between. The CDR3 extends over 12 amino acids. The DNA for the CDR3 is TGTGCCAGCAGACAGGGTAGCTATGGCTACACCTTC. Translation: CASRQGSYGYTF.

In DNA form, the CDR3 reads TGTGCCAGCAGCGATGGACTAGCGGGAGTTTACGAGCAGTACTTC. Amino acid sequence: CASSDGLAGVYEQYF. This rearrangement joins TRBV7-9 to TRBJ2-7; 13 bases align to TRBD2. CDR1 is SEHNR, CDR2 FQNEAQ, per germline (reference sequence). With V trimmed by 5 bases and J by 4 bases, 5 bases remained unmatched. The CDR3 is 15 residues long.

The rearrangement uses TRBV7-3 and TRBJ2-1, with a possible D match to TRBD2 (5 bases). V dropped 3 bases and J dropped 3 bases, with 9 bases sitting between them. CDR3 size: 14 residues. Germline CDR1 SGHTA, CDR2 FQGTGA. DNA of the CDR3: TGTGCCAGCAGCTTGAACCGGGACTACAATGAGCAGTTCTTC. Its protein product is CASSLNRDYNEQFF.

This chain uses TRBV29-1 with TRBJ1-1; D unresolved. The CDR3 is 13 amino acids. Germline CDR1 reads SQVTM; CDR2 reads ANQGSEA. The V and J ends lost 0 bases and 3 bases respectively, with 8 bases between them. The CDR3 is CSVEENTDTEAFF. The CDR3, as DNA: TGCAGCGTTGAAGAAAACACAGACACTGAAGCTTTCTTT. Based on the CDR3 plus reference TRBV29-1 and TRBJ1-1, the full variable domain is SAVISQKPSRDICQRGTSLTIQCQVDSQVTMMFWYRQQPGQSLTLIATANQGSEATYESGFVIDKFPISRPNLTFSTLTVSNMSPEDSSIYLCSVEENTDTEAFFGQGTRLTVV.

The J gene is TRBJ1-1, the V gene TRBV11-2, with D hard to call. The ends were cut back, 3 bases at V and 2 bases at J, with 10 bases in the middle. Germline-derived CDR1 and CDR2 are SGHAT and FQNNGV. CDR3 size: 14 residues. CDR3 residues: CASSLRSGNTEAFF. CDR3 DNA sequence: TGTGCCAGCAGCTTGCGGTCGGGTAACACTGAAGCTTTCTTT.

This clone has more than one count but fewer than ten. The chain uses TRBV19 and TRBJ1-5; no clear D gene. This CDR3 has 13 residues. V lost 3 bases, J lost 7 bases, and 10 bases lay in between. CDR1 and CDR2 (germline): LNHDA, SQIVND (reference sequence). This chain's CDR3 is CASSIEGIQPQHF. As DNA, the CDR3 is TGTGCCAGTAGTATTGAGGGAATACAGCCCCAGCATTTT.

The CDR3 is CASGLDPRGTAGELFF. In DNA form, the CDR3 reads TGTGCTAGTGGTTTGGACCCCAGGGGAACGGCCGGGGAGCTGTTTTTT. This chain links TRBV12-5 with TRBJ2-2; weak D call: TRBD1 (6 bases). The ends were cut back, 1 base at V and 6 bases at J, with 15 bases in the middle. Germline assignment: CDR1 LGHNT and CDR2 FRNRAP. CDR3 length: 16 amino acids. Together with reference TRBV12-5 and TRBJ2-2, the CDR3 gives the full variable domain: DARVTQTPRHKVTEMGQEVTMRCQPILGHNTVFWYRQTMMQGLELLAYFRNRAPLDDSGMPKDRFSAEMPDATLATLKIQPSEPRDSAVYFCASGLDPRGTAGELFFGEGSRLTVL.

Here the CDR3 reads CASSFTRLAGVVGQETQYF. The CDR3 coding sequence is TGTGCCAGCAGTTTCACGAGACTAGCGGGAGTAGTAGGGCAAGAGACCCAGTACTTC. The rearrangement joins TRBV27 to TRBJ2-5, with 12 bases aligning to TRBD2. Germline V CDR1 and CDR2: MNHEY, SMNVEV (reference sequence). CDR3 length: 19 residues. The ends lost 3 bases at V and 2 bases at J; junction bases unmatched: 13.

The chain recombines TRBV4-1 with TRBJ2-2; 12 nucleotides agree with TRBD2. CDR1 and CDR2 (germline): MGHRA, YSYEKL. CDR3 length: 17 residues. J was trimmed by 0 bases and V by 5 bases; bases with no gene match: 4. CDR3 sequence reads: CASSWTSGTANTGELFF. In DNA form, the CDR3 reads TGCGCCAGCAGCTGGACTAGCGGGACTGCGAACACCGGGGAGCTGTTTTTT.